This T cell receptor beta chain originates from a study of cytomegalovirus exposure and HLA in healthy donors. Looking at the study overall: About 85 million unique TCRs from HLA-typed donors were held in an early release of data.

Worth noting for this clone: Its specificity is unknown.

Whole-study findings and limits: A prior analysis recorded that most TCR beta V segments were productive about 90% or about 30% of the time. Cytomegalovirus association was listed for 164 TCR beta chains.

The PCR made use of 60 Vbeta and 13 Jbeta primers. Method: immunoSEQ multiplex PCR; TCRdb's copy keeps in-frame clones and lacks some. Found here are about 90,000 clones, approximately 71% of them singletons; the top ten hold more than 15%. Germline V CDR1 and CDR2: SGHDT, YYEEEE. CDR3 length equals 15 residues. V was cut by 7 bases and J by 8 bases, with 24 bases left in between. This TCR was sampled from a woman aged 18-35 years in good health and CMV-seropositive. The chain is built from TRBV5-6 and TRBJ1-2; D possibly corresponds to TRBD1 (5 bases). The specimen sequenced was PBMCs. CDR3 loop: CASSLGGSRTGGYTF. CDR3 nucleotides: TGTGCCAGCTCCCTCGGGGGAAGTCGAACCGGGGGCTACACCTTC.